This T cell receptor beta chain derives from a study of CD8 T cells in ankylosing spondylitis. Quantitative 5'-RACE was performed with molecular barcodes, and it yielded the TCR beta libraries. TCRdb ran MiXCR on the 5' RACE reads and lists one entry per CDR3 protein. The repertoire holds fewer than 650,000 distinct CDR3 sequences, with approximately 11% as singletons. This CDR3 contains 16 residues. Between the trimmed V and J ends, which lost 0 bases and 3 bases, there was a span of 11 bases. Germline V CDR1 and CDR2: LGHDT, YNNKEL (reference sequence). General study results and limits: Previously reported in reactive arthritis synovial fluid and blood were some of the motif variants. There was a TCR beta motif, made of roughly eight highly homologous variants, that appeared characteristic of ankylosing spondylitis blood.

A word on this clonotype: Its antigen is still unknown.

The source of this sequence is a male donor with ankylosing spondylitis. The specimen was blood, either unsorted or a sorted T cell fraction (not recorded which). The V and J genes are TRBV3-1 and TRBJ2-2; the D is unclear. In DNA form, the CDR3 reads TGTGCCAGCAGCCAAGACGCTCTCCCTCACACCGGGGAGCTGTTTTTT. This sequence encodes CASSQDALPHTGELFF.